This T cell receptor (beta chain) originates from a study of shared clonotypes between healthy human individuals. Study-level information: Three CD4 naive, three CD4 memory, two CD8 naive and one CD8 memory plate were used per donor.

Using 200 ng DNA, tens of thousands of T cell genomes, the sorted-subset replicate PCRs were run. Per the authors' pipeline: There were no quality scores in the junction-only immunoSEQ sequences, so filtering differed. The table came from immunoSEQ multiplex PCR; TCRdb's copy has only in-frame clones and leaves some out. That table furnishes V, J and clone size, whereas the DNA furnished D and trimming. The sample includes about 2.1 million clones, roughly 93% of them seen just once. CDR1 and CDR2 from the germline V gene are SEHNR and FQNEAQ (reference sequence). With V trimmed by 8 bases and J by 5 bases, 10 bases remained unmatched. The CDR3 loop spans 14 amino acids. Positively selected for CCR7, the CD45RO-negative cells used as naive CD8 cells excluded terminally differentiated effector memory CD45RA+ cells.

Material: naive CD8+ T cells from PBMCs. The sequence derives from a man aged 18 to 35 in good health. Some clones in this sample may be carry-over from other donors' samples. The chain carries TRBV7-9 and TRBJ2-7; 9 nucleotides line up with TRBD1. CDR3 region: CASGYRDRAHEQYF. The CDR3 DNA follows: TGTGCCAGCGGCTACCGGGACAGGGCCCACGAGCAGTACTTC.